This record covers a single TCR beta chain. Antigen: not known. The germline V gene encodes CDR1 MGHDK and CDR2 SYGVNS. Trimming shortened V by 2 bases and J by 10 bases, and 15 bases separated the two germline ends. This CDR3 region has 14 residues. Regions amplified from RNA transcripts were the TCR beta CDR3 regions. Carried out on the TCR CDR3, a first-round RT-PCR used the HTBI primer set. Each CDR3 protein gets one entry after TCRdb re-called the multiplex PCR reads with MiXCR. This table has about 290,000 distinct CDR3 sequences, 15% to 20% appearing once. This specimen comes from a study of T cells in Graves' hyperthyroidism and ophthalmopathy. General study points: Most thyroid clonotypes expanded above 0.001 appeared in blood too.

Stable hyperthyroidism: no ophthalmopathy progression over 18 months of follow-up. The PBMCs had their origin in less than 13 ml of fresh peripheral blood. The chain employs TRBV25-1 and TRBJ2-1; either TRBD1 or TRBD2 may supply D (5 bases each). Input material: blood. The receptor was isolated from a man under 40 with Graves' hyperthyroidism. The CDR3 DNA follows: TGTGCCAGCAGTGAAATGGCAGTGGGGGACGAGCAGTTCTTC. This sequence encodes CASSEMAVGDEQFF.